The 15 T cell receptor beta chains reported below all come from one sample, sequenced in a study of blood T cell repertoires in COVID-19. The data were produced by immunoSEQ multiplex PCR, yet TCRdb's version contains in-frame clones alone and is incomplete. The table has fewer than 200,000 clones, approximately 87% seen once. The specimen sequenced was peripheral blood. The receptors come from a woman aged 70-85 years with COVID-19, enrolled during active disease.

This clone was counted between two and nine times. Other DNA sequences of this sample code for an identical CDR3. V is TRBV15 and J is TRBJ2-7, with 7 bases matching TRBD1. V trimming: 3 bases; J trimming: 0 bases; junction bases outside the gene matches: 2. The germline V gene encodes CDR1 LNHNV and CDR2 YYDKDF (reference sequence). This CDR3 has 14 residues. The CDR3 DNA sequence: TGTGCCACCAGCAGGGGACAGAACTCCTACGAGCAGTACTTC. Translated, it gives CATSRGQNSYEQYF.

The chain uses TRBV25-1 and TRBJ1-6; D call uncertain. The CDR3 runs to 14 residues. Trimming took off 4 bases at V and 7 bases at J, with 11 bases between the two ends. Germline V lookup: CDR1 MGHDK, CDR2 SYGVNS. CDR3 loop: CASSVVGQNSPLHF. DNA of the CDR3: TGTGCCAGCAGTGTTGTTGGGCAGAATTCACCCCTCCACTTT.

The V gene is TRBV2, the J gene TRBJ2-7; 9 bases line up with TRBD1. Per germline, CDR1 SNHLY and CDR2 FYNNEI. This CDR3 contains 15 residues. Trimming at V came to 6 bases and at J to 4 bases, leaving 10 bases not matched to a gene. CDR3 loop: CASSAPGQGGYEQYF. CDR3 in DNA: TGTGCCAGCAGCGCCCCGGGACAGGGTGGTTACGAGCAGTACTTC.

V usage is TRBV10-2 and J usage is TRBJ2-7; tentative D call: TRBD2 (6 bases). Per germline, CDR1 WSHSY and CDR2 SAAADI. This CDR3 is 16 amino acids long. V was shortened by 1 base and J by 6 bases, with 19 bases between the two germline ends. CDR3 coding DNA: TGCGCCAGCAGTGAGTGGCGACTAGACAAACCGCCCGAGCAGTACTTC. Translated, it gives CASSEWRLDKPPEQYF.

This chain connects TRBV10-3 to TRBJ2-3; 9 bases match TRBD1. Losses at the gene ends were 10 bases for V and 2 bases for J; bases not matched to a gene: 4. CDR3 length: 13 residues. Germline V gene data show CDR1 as ENHRY and CDR2 as SYGVKD. CDR3 nucleotides: TGTGCCACCCGGGACAGGGACACAGATACGCAGTATTTT. It encodes CATRDRDTDTQYF.

This clone was detected once. The J gene is TRBJ2-7, the V gene TRBV12-5; 9 bases line up with TRBD1. CDR3 length equals 17 residues. V shed 1 base and J 5 bases; nucleotides not matched to a gene: 12. Germline values: CDR1 LGHNT, CDR2 FRNRAP. CDR3 amino acids: CASGLDTSGTGWHEQYF. Written as DNA, the CDR3 is TGTGCTAGTGGTTTGGACACATCAGGGACAGGGTGGCACGAGCAGTACTTC. The full variable domain, completed using reference TRBV12-5 and TRBJ2-7, is DARVTQTPRHKVTEMGQEVTMRCQPILGHNTVFWYRQTMMQGLELLAYFRNRAPLDDSGMPKDRFSAEMPDATLATLKIQPSEPRDSAVYFCASGLDTSGTGWHEQYFGPGTRLTVT.

The CDR3 sequence: CASSPRGTAFNYGYTF. CDR3 in DNA: TGTGCCAGCAGCCCCAGAGGGACAGCCTTTAACTATGGCTACACCTTC. The chain uses TRBV7-9 and TRBJ1-2; 7 bases map to TRBD1. The J segment lost 1 base and the V segment lost 5 bases, leaving 10 bases of the junction unmatched. The CDR3 spans 16 residues. CDR1 is SEHNR and CDR2 is FQNEAQ in the germline V gene (reference sequence).

The chain recombines TRBV3-1 (or the pseudogene TRBV3-2) with TRBJ1-1; D is perhaps TRBD1 (6 bases). The germline V gene encodes CDR1 LGHDT and CDR2 YNNKEL (reference sequence). This CDR3 contains 13 residues. Trimming took 8 bases from V and 0 from J, leaving 10 bases between them. CDR3 coding DNA: TGTGCCAGCGAGGACAGCTTGAACACTGAAGCTTTCTTT. Its translation is CASEDSLNTEAFF.

This chain joins TRBV30 and TRBJ1-4; TRBD1 matches at 8 bases. V was clipped by 3 bases and J by 6 bases; unmatched bases: 9. The CDR3 is made up of 15 amino acids. The V gene's germline CDR1 is GTSNPN and CDR2 SVGIG (reference sequence). CDR3 in amino acids: CAWRQHGTGDEKLFF. The CDR3 nucleotides are TGTGCCTGGAGGCAGCACGGGACAGGAGATGAAAAACTGTTTTTT.

The rearrangement joins TRBV21-1 to TRBJ2-7; no check of the table's D call, TRBD1, against the DNA was made. TRBV21-1 is a known pseudogene. CDR3 length: 21 amino acids. The CDR3 region has the DNA TGTGCCAGCAGCAAATCGATCTTAGGGATTTACAGGGTTGGGCTCTCTGACGAGCAGTACTTC. It specifies CASSKSILGIYRVGLSDEQYF.

The chain employs TRBV11-2 and TRBJ2-1; 9 bases map to TRBD2. The CDR3 contains 15 residues. V lost 5 bases to trimming and J lost 3 bases; unmatched junction nucleotides: 5. CDR1 and CDR2 from the germline V gene are SGHAT and FQNNGV. The CDR3 nucleotides are TGTGCCAGCAGCCGGACTAGCGATTACTACAATGAGCAGTTCTTC. As protein: CASSRTSDYYNEQFF.

The gene calls are TRBV3-1 (or the pseudogene TRBV3-2) and TRBJ2-4, with 9 bases fitting TRBD1. CDR3 length: 17 amino acids. Losses at the gene ends were 2 bases for V and 7 bases for J; bases not matched to a gene: 12. Germline loops: CDR1 LGHDT, CDR2 YNNKEL (reference sequence). The CDR3 spells CASSQSTPGQGLNIQYF. In DNA form, the CDR3 reads TGTGCCAGCAGCCAATCTACACCGGGACAGGGACTGAACATTCAGTACTTC.

This clone was recorded once. J is TRBJ1-5 and V is TRBV6-2 or TRBV6-3; D not certain. Trimming pared 3 bases from V and 4 bases from J, leaving 13 bases between. This CDR3 has 15 amino acids. Germline assignment: CDR1 MNHEY and CDR2 SVGEGT. The CDR3 sequence is CASSYRVSVNQPQHF. CDR3 DNA: TGTGCCAGCAGTTATCGGGTTTCGGTTAATCAGCCCCAGCATTTT.

The genes are TRBV2 and TRBJ2-3; D is possibly TRBD2 (5 bases). Germline CDR1 is SNHLY and CDR2 is FYNNEI. Trimming removed 5 bases from V and 4 bases from J, with 19 bases in between. This CDR3 is built from 16 residues. CDR3 nucleotide sequence: TGTGCCAGCAGTATTGCGGGCCACCCCGGGGCAGATACGCAGTATTTT. Its protein is CASSIAGHPGADTQYF.

There are a few counts of this clone. This chain joins TRBV7-9 and TRBJ2-1; 9 nucleotides line up with TRBD2. CDR1 SEHNR and CDR2 FQNEAQ come from the germline V gene (reference sequence). CDR3 length: 14 amino acids. V gave up 0 bases and J gave up 6 bases; unmatched junction bases: 0. The CDR3 coding sequence is TGTGCCAGCAGCTTAGCGGGACTAGCCAATGAGCAGTTCTTC. Translated, it gives CASSLAGLANEQFF.